The present T cell receptor (beta chain) was sequenced within a study of T cell responses to AZD1222 COVID-19 vaccine. Looking at the study overall: Samples with a second dose at about 4 or about 12 weeks were pooled together. Study-level points and caveats: Unmutated regions of variants are reportedly targeted by nearly half of spike-specific TCRs. Females outnumbered males among donors, who were mostly white British; clonal diversity was possibly underestimated. Spike-specific TCR repertoires showed rising breadth and depth after two AZD1222 doses.

Points on this clone: Its antigen is as yet unknown.

This CDR3 is 15 amino acids long. From germline, CDR1 is SEHNR and CDR2 FQNEAQ (reference sequence). With V trimmed by 5 bases and J by 4 bases, 10 bases remained unmatched. The repertoire was sequenced with immunoSEQ multiplex PCR; TCRdb's copy has only in-frame clones and lacks some. Of approximately 79,000 clones listed, over 70% are singletons. The TCR sequence derives from an adult in good health. The material sequenced was peripheral blood, taken on day 0 of AZD1222 vaccination. The rearrangement uses TRBV7-9 and TRBJ1-2; TRBD1 matches 7 bases. CDR3 in DNA: TGTGCCAGCAGCCCTTTGGGGACAGATTTCTATGGCTACACCTTC. Its protein is CASSPLGTDFYGYTF.